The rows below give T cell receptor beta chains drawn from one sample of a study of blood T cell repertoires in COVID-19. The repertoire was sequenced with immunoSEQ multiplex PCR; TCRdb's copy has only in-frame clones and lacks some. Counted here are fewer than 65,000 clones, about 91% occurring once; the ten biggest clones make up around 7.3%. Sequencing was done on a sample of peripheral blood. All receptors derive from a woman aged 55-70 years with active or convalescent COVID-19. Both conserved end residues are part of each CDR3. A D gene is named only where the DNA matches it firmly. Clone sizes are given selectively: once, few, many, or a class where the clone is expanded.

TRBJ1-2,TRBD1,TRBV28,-,TGTGCCAGCAGTTTATCCACCCCCATAGGACAGGGGTCCTATGGCTACACCTTC,CASSLSTPIGQGSYGYTF
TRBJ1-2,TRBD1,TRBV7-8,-,TGTGCCAGCAGCTCTTCGGACAGGGGCGGCTATGGCTACACCTTC,CASSSSDRGGYGYTF
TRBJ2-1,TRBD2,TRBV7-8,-,TGTGCCAGCAGCTTAGCCGCGGGTAGCGGGGGTTACAATGAGCAGTTCTTC,CASSLAAGSGGYNEQFF
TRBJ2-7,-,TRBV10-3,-,TGTGCCATCAGTGAGTCGACAGACCCCTACGAGCAGTACTTC,CAISESTDPYEQYF
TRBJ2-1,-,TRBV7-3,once,TGTGCCAGCAGCTTAAGCCGCAGTGAGCAGTTCTTC,CASSLSRSEQFF
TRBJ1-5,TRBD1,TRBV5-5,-,TGTGCCAGCAGCTTTGTCCCAGGGGGCGCGGTATCCCAGCATTTT,CASSFVPGGAVSQHF
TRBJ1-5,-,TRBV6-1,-,TGTGCCAGCAGTGAAGCGCGCGGTCAGCCCCAGCATTTT,CASSEARGQPQHF
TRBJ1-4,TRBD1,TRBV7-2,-,TGTGCCAGCAGCTTCAGACAGGGATATAGGGGTGCAACTAATGAAAAACTGTTTTTT,CASSFRQGYRGATNEKLFF
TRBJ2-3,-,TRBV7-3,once,TGTGCCAGCAGCTTAAGAGGGATCCCCACAGATACGCAGTATTTT,CASSLRGIPTDTQYF
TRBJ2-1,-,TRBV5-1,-,TGCGCCAGCAGCTTGGCGTCCGGTCTCAATGAGCAGTTCTTC,CASSLASGLNEQFF
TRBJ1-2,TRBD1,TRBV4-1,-,TGCGCCAGCAGCCAAGAGGGGACAGGGGCGGAATTCGAAACCTTC,CASSQEGTGAEFETF
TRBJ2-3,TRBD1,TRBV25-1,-,TGTGCCAGCAGGGCTGGGACAGGGGGAGGCACAGATACGCAGTATTTT,CASRAGTGGGTDTQYF
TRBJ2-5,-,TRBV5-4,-,TGTGCCAGCAGCTCAGGGACTGTCATACAAGAGACCCAGTACTTC,CASSSGTVIQETQYF
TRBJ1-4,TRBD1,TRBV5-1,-,TGCGCCAGCAGCTCCTGGACAGGGGGAAATGGGGAACTGTTTTTT,CASSSWTGGNGELFF
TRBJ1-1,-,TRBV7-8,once,TGTGCCAGCAGCCCCCGCTCCCTGCAGGCTATCTTGATCACTGAAGCTTTCTTT,CASSPRSLQAILITEAFF
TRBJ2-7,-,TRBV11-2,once,TGTGCCAGCAGCTTAGCAGGGGAGCAGTACTTC,CASSLAGEQYF
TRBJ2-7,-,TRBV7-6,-,TGTGCCAGCAGCTTAGTTCAGGGGCGAAACTCTGAGCAGTACTTC,CASSLVQGRNSEQYF
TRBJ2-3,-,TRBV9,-,TGTGCCAGCAGCGTAGTGGGGCTGTCGGATACGCAGTATTTT,CASSVVGLSDTQYF
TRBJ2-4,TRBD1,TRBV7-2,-,TGTGCCAGCAGCCCCCTCCAGGGGGCAAGGAACATTCAGTACTTC,CASSPLQGARNIQYF
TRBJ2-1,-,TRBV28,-,TGTGCCAGCCTCCGGGCGGGAAGTAGCAATGAGCAGTTCTTC,CASLRAGSSNEQFF
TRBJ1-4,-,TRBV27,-,TGTGCCAGCAGACACGGACAGAGCGAAAAACTGTTTTTT,CASRHGQSEKLFF
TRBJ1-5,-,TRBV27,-,TGTGCCAGCAGTTTAATTTCAGGGGATCAGCCCCAGCATTTT,CASSLISGDQPQHF
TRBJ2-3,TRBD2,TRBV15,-,TGTGCCACCAGCCCAGGACTAGGCGTGAGGACAGATACGCAGTATTTT,CATSPGLGVRTDTQYF
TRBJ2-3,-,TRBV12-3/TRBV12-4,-,TGTGCCAGCAGTCTGAGCGGCACAGATACGCAGTATTTT,CASSLSGTDTQYF
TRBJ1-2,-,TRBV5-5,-,TGTGCCAGCAGCTCCCAAAAACAGGGAGTCTATGGCTACACCTTC,CASSSQKQGVYGYTF
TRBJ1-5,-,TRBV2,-,TGTGCCAGCACTATGAGGGAACAACAGCCCCAGCATTTT,CASTMREQQPQHF
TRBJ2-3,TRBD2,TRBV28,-,TGTGCCAGCAGTTCTCGACTAGCGGGAGATTTAGATACGCAGTATTTT,CASSSRLAGDLDTQYF
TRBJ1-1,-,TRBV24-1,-,TGTGCCACCAGTGACTCAACAGGACGGAGCACTGAAGCTTTCTTT,CATSDSTGRSTEAFF
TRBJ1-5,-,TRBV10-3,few,TGTGCCATCAGTGACCACCGGGTCTCCAAACAGCCCCAGCATTTT,CAISDHRVSKQPQHF
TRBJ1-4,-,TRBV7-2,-,TGTGCCAGCAGCTTATGGAGTTCTTCTAATGAAAAACTGTTTTTT,CASSLWSSSNEKLFF
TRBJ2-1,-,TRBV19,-,TGTGCCAGTAAGTTTGAGGGCAATGAGCAGTTCTTC,CASKFEGNEQFF
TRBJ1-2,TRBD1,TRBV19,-,TGTGCCAGTAGTATAGCCGGGACAGGTTCTAGCCGTGGAGGCTACACCTTC,CASSIAGTGSSRGGYTF
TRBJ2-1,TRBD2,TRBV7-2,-,TGTGCCAGCAGCGCAGGGACTAGCGGGGCTCACAATGAGCAGTTCTTC,CASSAGTSGAHNEQFF
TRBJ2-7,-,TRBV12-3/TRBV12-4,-,TGTGCCAGCAGTTGGACAGACTCCTACGAGCAGTACTTC,CASSWTDSYEQYF
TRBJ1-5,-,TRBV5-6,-,TGTGCCAGCAGCCCAACAGGGATCAATCAGCCCCAGCATTTT,CASSPTGINQPQHF
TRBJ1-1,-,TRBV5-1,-,TGCGCCAGCAGCTTGGCGCCACAGGGGAACACTGAAGCTTTCTTT,CASSLAPQGNTEAFF
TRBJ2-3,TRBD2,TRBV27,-,TGTGCCAGCAGCAGCGGGAGAGGAGATACGCAGTATTTT,CASSSGRGDTQYF
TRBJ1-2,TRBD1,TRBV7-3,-,TGTGCCAGCAGCCGGGACAGGGGGAACTATGGCTACACCTTC,CASSRDRGNYGYTF
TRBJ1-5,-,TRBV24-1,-,TGTGCCACCAGTGATTTACAGGGTAATCAGCCCCAGCATTTT,CATSDLQGNQPQHF
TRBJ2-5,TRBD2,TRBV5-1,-,TGCGCCAGCAGCCTTGGACTAGCTCAAGAGACCCAGTACTTC,CASSLGLAQETQYF
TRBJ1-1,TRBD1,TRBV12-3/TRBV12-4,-,TGTGCCAGCAGTTTAGGTCAGGGGGCGCGAACTTTCTTT,CASSLGQGARTFF
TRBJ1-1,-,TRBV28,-,TGTGCCAGCAGTTTGTTCCGGGGGGCGAGGACTGAAGCTTTCTTT,CASSLFRGARTEAFF
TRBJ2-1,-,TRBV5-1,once,TGCGCCAGCAGCCCACAACCCCCGGGACTGAACTACAATGAGCAGTTCTTC,CASSPQPPGLNYNEQFF
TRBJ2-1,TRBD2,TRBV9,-,TGTGCCAGCAGCGTAGCGGGGGGGCCGGGGAATGAGCAGTTCTTC,CASSVAGGPGNEQFF
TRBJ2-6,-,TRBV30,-,TGTGCCTGGAGTATCACTGCCTCTGGGGCCAACGTCCTGACTTTC,CAWSITASGANVLTF
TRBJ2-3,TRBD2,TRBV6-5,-,TGTGCCAGCTCGGAAAGCGGGAGTAGTGGAGATACGCAGTATTTT,CASSESGSSGDTQYF
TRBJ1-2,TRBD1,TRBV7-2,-,TGTGCCAGCAGCACAAGGACAGGGGAATCGAATGGCTACACCTTC,CASSTRTGESNGYTF
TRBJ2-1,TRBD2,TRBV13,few,TGTGCCAGCAGCCTTAGAGGGACTAGCAGTTACAATGAGCAGTTCTTC,CASSLRGTSSYNEQFF
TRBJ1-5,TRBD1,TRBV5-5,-,TGTGCCAGCAGCTCCGGACAGGGAGATCAGCCCCAGCATTTT,CASSSGQGDQPQHF
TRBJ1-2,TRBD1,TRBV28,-,TGTGCCAGCAGAGGACAGGGGGGTTATGGCTACACCTTC,CASRGQGGYGYTF